This T cell receptor beta chain was identified in a study of cytomegalovirus exposure and HLA in healthy donors. The CDR3 runs 14 residues. Trimming took 5 bases from V and 0 from J; bases not matched to a gene: 2. The germline gives CDR1 MNHEY, CDR2 SVGAGI. In the PCR, 60 Vbeta and 13 Jbeta primers were used. Here immunoSEQ multiplex PCR was the method, and the copy in TCRdb shows in-frame clones only, minus some. Among some 130,000 clones listed, around 85% were seen once. The rearrangement joins TRBV6-5 to TRBJ1-2; 8 bases match TRBD1. The source material was PBMCs. The TCR originated in a woman aged 25 to 39 in good health and CMV-seropositive. The CDR3 region is CASSEQGANYGYTF. As DNA, the CDR3 is TGTGCCAGCAGTGAACAGGGGGCTAACTATGGCTACACCTTC.